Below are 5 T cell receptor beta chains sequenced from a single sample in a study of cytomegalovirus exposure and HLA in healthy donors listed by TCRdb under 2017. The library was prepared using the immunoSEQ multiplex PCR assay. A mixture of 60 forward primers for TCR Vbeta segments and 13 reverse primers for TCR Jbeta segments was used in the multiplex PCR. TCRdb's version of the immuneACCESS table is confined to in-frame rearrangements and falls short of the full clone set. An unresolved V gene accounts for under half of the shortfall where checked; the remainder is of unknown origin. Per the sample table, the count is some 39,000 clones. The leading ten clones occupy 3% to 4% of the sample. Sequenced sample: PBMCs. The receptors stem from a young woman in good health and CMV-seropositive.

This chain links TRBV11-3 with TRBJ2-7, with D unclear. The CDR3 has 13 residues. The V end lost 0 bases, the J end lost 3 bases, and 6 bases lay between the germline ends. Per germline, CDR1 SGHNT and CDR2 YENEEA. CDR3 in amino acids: CASSLDGRYEQYF. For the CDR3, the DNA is TGTGCCAGCAGCTTAGATGGCCGCTACGAGCAGTACTTC.

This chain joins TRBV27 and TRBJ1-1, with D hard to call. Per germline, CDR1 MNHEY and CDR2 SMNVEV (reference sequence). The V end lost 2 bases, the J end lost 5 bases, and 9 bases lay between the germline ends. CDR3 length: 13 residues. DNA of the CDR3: TGTGCCAGCAGTTTAGGGCCTGAGACTGAAGCTTTCTTT. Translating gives CASSLGPETEAFF.

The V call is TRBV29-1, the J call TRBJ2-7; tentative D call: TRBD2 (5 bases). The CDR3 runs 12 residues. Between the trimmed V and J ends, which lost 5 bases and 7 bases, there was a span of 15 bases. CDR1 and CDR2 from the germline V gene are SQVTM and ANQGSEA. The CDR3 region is CSVLGVEEEQYF. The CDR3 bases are TGCAGCGTTCTCGGGGTAGAAGAAGAGCAGTACTTC.

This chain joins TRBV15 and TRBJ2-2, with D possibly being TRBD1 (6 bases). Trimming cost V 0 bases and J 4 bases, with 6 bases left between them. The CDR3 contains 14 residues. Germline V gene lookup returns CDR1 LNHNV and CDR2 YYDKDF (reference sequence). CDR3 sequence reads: CATSREQGTGELFF. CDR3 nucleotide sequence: TGTGCCACCAGCAGAGAACAGGGCACCGGGGAGCTGTTTTTT.

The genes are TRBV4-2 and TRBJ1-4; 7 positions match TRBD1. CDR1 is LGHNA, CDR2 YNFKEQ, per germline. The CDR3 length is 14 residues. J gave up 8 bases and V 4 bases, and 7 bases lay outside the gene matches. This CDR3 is CASSPSQGEEKLFF. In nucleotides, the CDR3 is TGTGCCAGCAGCCCCAGTCAGGGGGAGGAAAAACTGTTTTTT.